This T cell receptor (beta chain) was sequenced in a study of T cells in Graves' hyperthyroidism and ophthalmopathy. Amplification yielded TCR beta CDR3 regions, with RNA transcripts as the source. HTBI primers were employed in a first-round RT-PCR of the TCR CDR3. MiXCR was run by TCRdb on the multiplex PCR reads, yielding one entry per CDR3 protein. The profile shows around 340,000 distinct CDR3 sequences, roughly 17% of them singletons. This CDR3 has 14 residues. CDR1 is MNHEY, CDR2 SMNVEV, per germline (reference sequence). Germline trimming cut 8 bases from V and 3 bases from J; bases unmatched to any gene: 6. This clonotype was seen at least ten times.

Material for sequencing was blood. The receptor was isolated from a man aged 30 to 45 with Graves' hyperthyroidism. The chain joins TRBV27 to TRBJ2-7; 11 bases are a match to TRBD1. The CDR3 region has the DNA TGTGCCAGCGCTCTGGGACAGGGGGTCTACGAGCAGTACTTC. Protein product: CASALGQGVYEQYF.